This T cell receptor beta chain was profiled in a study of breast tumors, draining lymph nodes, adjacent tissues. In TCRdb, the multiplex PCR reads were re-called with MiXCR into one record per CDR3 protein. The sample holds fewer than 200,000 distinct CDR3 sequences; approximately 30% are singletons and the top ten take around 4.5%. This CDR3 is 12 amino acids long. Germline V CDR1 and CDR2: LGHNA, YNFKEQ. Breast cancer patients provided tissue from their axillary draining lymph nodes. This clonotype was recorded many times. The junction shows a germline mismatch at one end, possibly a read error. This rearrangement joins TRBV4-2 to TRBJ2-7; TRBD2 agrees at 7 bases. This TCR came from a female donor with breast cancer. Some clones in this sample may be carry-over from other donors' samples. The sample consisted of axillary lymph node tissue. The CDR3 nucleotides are TGTGCCAGCAGCCATGACCTTAGCGGGCTTAACTTC. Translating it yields CASSHDLSGLNF.